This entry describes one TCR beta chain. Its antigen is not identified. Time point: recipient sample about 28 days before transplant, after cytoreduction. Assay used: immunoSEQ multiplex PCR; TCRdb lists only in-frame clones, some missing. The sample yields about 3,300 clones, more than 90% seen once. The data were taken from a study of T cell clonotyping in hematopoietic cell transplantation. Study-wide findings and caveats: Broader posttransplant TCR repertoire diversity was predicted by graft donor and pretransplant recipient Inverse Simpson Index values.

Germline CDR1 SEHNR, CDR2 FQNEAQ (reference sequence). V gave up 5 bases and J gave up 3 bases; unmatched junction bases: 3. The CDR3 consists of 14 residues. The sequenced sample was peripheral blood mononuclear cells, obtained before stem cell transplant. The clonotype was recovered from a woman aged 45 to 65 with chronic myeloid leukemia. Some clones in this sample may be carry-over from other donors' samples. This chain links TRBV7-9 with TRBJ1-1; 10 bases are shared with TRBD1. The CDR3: CASSDRGPYTEAFF. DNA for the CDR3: TGTGCCAGCAGCGACAGGGGGCCTTACACTGAAGCTTTCTTT.